These 8 T cell receptor beta chains were all obtained from the same sample, sequenced in a study of OX40 agonist ivuxolimab in advanced cancers. Assay used: immunoSEQ multiplex PCR; TCRdb lists only in-frame clones, some missing. The data show tens of thousands of clones, over 90% seen once. The specimen comprised CD4+ or CD8+ T cells sorted from blood, sampled in a trial of the OX40 agonist ivuxolimab. These receptors were obtained from an adult with an advanced solid tumor such as melanoma, head and neck, liver or kidney cancer.

The rearrangement joins TRBV11-3 to TRBJ2-1, with 8 bases lining up with TRBD2. With V trimmed by 1 base and J by 2 bases, 1 base remained unmatched. The CDR3 runs to 15 residues. Germline V gene lookup returns CDR1 SGHNT and CDR2 YENEEA. CDR3 sequence: CASSLAGGPYNEQFF. The CDR3 DNA sequence: TGTGCCAGCAGCTTAGCGGGAGGGCCCTACAATGAGCAGTTCTTC.

The rearrangement links TRBV6-1 to TRBJ1-4; tentative D call: TRBD1 (5 bases). The V end was cut by 2 bases, the J end by 3 bases, with 10 bases between. The CDR3 has 15 amino acids. Looked up from germline, CDR1 is MNHNS and CDR2 is SASEGT. The CDR3 DNA follows: TGTGCCAGCAGTGAATGGGGACCCTCTAATGAAAAACTGTTTTTT. It encodes CASSEWGPSNEKLFF.

This clone was detected only once. The chain recombines TRBV4-1 with TRBJ1-1; 7 nucleotides agree with TRBD1. The trim removed 1 base at V and 8 bases at J, leaving 4 bases unmatched. The CDR3 spans 13 residues. The V gene's germline CDR1 is MGHRA and CDR2 YSYEKL. CDR3 residues: CASSQGTGSEAFF. The CDR3 DNA sequence: TGCGCCAGCAGCCAAGGGACAGGTTCAGAAGCTTTCTTT.

The gene calls are TRBV5-1 and TRBJ2-7; tentatively, D is TRBD2 (6 bases). Germline CDR1 is SGHRS and CDR2 is YFSETQ. The CDR3 is 13 amino acids. Trimming left V 1 base short and J 7 bases short, with 12 bases between. The CDR3 loop reads CASSLLTRVEQYF. CDR3 DNA: TGCGCCAGCAGCTTGTTGACTAGAGTAGAGCAGTACTTC.

The chain joins TRBV5-1 to TRBJ2-7, with 7 bases aligning to TRBD1. With 7 bases clipped from V and 3 bases from J, the junction kept 4 bases outside the gene matches. Germline V lookup: CDR1 SGHRS, CDR2 YFSETQ. The CDR3 extends over 12 amino acids. The CDR3 region has the DNA TGCGCCAGCGCGACAGGGAACTACGAGCAGTACTTC. It specifies CASATGNYEQYF.

The chain has TRBV30 and TRBJ1-4; tentative D call: TRBD1 (6 bases). The CDR3 extends over 14 amino acids. The germline gives CDR1 GTSNPN, CDR2 SVGIG (reference sequence). Trimming pared 5 bases from V and 8 bases from J, leaving 18 bases between. The CDR3 DNA reads TGTGCCTGGCATAGGGCAGGGGAAGAGGAAAAACTGTTTTTT. Protein product: CAWHRAGEEEKLFF. The full variable domain, rest sourced from reference TRBV30 and TRBJ1-4, is SQTIHQWPATLVQPVGSPLSLECTVEGTSNPNLYWYRQAAGRGLQLLFYSVGIGQISSEVPQNLSASRPQDRQFILSSKKLLLSDSGFYLCAWHRAGEEEKLFFGSGTQLSVL.

The sample holds a few counts of this clone. V is TRBV27 and J is TRBJ2-2; tentatively, D is TRBD2 (6 bases). Germline CDR1 is MNHEY and CDR2 is SMNVEV (reference sequence). The CDR3 loop spans 15 amino acids. V gave up 6 bases and J gave up 7 bases, with 18 bases separating them. The CDR3 bases are TGTGCCAGCAGCCCATACCAGGGAGCGGGCGGGGAGCTGTTTTTT. It translates to CASSPYQGAGGELFF.

This clone has just a few counts. This rearrangement joins TRBV6-1 to TRBJ2-1; D might be TRBD1 (6 bases). V lost 4 bases and J lost 4, with 11 bases in between. The germline V gene has CDR1 MNHNS and CDR2 SASEGT. The CDR3 is 14 amino acids. CDR3 protein: CASSGRTVYNEQFF. CDR3 sequence (DNA): TGTGCCAGCAGTGGGAGGACAGTTTACAATGAGCAGTTCTTC.